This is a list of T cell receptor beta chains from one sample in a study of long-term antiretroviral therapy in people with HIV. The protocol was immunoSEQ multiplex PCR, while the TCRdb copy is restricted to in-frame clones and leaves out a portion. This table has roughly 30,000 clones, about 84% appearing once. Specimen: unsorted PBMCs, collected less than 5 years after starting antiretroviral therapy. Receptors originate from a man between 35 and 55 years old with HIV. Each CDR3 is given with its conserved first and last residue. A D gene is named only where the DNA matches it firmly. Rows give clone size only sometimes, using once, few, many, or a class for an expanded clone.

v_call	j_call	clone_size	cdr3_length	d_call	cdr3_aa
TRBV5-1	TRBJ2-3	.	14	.	CASSLGIEADTQYF
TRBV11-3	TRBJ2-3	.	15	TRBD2	CASSTSGRLTDTQYF
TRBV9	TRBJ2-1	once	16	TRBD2	CASSVIPLAGGREQFF
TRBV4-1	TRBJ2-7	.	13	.	CASSQLDGWEQYF
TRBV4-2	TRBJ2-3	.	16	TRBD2	CASSQYGSGSADTQYF
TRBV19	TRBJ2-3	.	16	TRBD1	CASSPKRQGEPDTQYF
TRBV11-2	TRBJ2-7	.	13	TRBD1	CASSPGTVYEQYF
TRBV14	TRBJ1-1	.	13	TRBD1	CASSGTGKGEAFF
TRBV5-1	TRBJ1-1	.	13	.	CASSLSTAPEAFF
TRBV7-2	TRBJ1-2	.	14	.	CASSLPQGLSGYTF
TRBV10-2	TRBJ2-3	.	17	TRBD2	CASSEPPGLASVGTQYF
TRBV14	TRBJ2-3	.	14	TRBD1	CASSQDLRGDTQYF
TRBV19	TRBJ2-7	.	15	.	CASTPGAEPPYEQYF
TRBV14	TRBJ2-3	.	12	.	CASSQDRGAQYF
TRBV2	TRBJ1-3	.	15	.	CASSVRQGNGNTIYF
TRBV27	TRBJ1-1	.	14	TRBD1	CASNSKGASTEAFF
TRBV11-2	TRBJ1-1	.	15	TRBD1	CASSSRGTENTEAFF
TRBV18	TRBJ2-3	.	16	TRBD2	CASSGSPSGSTDTQYF
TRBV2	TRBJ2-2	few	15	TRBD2	CASRVDREEVGELFF
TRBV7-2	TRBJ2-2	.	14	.	CASIRDGITGELFF